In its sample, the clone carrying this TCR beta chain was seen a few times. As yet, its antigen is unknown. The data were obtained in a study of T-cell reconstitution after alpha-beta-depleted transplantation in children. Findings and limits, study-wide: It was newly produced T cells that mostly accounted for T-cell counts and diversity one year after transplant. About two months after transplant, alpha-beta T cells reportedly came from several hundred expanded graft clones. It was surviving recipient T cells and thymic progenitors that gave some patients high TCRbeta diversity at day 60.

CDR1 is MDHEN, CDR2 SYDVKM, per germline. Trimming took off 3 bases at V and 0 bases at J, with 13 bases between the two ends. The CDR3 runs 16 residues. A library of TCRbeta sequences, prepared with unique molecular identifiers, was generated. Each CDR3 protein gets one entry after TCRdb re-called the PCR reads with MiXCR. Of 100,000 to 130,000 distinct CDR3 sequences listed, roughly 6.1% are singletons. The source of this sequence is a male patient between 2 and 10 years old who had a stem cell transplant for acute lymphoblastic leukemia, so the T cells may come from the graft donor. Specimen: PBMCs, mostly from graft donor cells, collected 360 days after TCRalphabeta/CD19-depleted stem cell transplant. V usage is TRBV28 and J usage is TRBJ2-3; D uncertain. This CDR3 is CASSFTKVASTDTQYF. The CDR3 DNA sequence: TGTGCCAGCAGTTTCACCAAAGTTGCTAGCACAGATACGCAGTATTTT.